One and the same sample provided the 13 T cell receptor beta chains below, sequenced in a study of OX40 agonist ivuxolimab in advanced cancers. Only in-frame clones appear in the TCRdb table, and some are missing; sequencing was by immunoSEQ multiplex PCR. The data hold around 62,000 clones, with around 87% observed a single time. The sequencing here drew on CD4+ or CD8+ T cells sorted from blood, taken in a trial of the OX40 agonist ivuxolimab. These TCRs come from an adult with an advanced solid tumor such as melanoma, head and neck, liver or kidney cancer.

The rearrangement links TRBV27 to TRBJ2-1, with D hard to call. Trimming left V 8 bases short and J 12 bases short, with 11 bases between. Germline CDR1 reads MNHEY; CDR2 reads SMNVEV (reference sequence). CDR3 length equals 10 residues. The CDR3 reads CASAPRRQFF. The CDR3 bases are TGTGCCAGCGCACCCAGGAGGCAGTTCTTC.

This chain connects TRBV9 to TRBJ1-3, with no clear D. Germline CDR1 reads SGDLS; CDR2 reads YYNGEE. The CDR3 totals 14 residues. V gave up 0 bases and J gave up 2 bases, with 6 bases separating them. The CDR3 region is CASSVDTPGNTIYF. Here the CDR3 DNA reads TGTGCCAGCAGCGTAGACACACCTGGAAACACCATATATTTT.

This chain connects TRBV27 to TRBJ1-1, with a weak D call TRBD1 (5 bases). CDR3 size: 14 residues. The ends were cut back, 8 bases at V and 1 base at J, with 14 bases in the middle. Germline V CDR1 and CDR2: MNHEY, SMNVEV (reference sequence). The CDR3 DNA follows: TGTGCCAGCGGTTCCGGGACGGCGAACACTGAAGCTTTCTTT. It specifies CASGSGTANTEAFF.

The gene calls are TRBV27 and TRBJ1-6, with D hard to call. The V and J ends lost 2 bases and 9 bases respectively, with 11 bases between them. Germline V gene sequence: CDR1 MNHEY, CDR2 SMNVEV (reference sequence). The CDR3 runs to 14 residues. CDR3 residues: CASSLHMYSSPLHF. Here the CDR3 DNA reads TGTGCCAGCAGTTTACATATGTATTCTTCACCCCTCCACTTT.

The chain combines TRBV25-1 with TRBJ1-2; TRBD1 might be the D (6 bases). This CDR3 is built from 16 residues. V was clipped by 2 bases and J by 3 bases, with 16 bases between them. The V gene's germline CDR1 is MGHDK and CDR2 SYGVNS. Written as DNA, the CDR3 is TGTGCCAGCAGTGAACCGAGGGGTAGGGGGGACTATGGCTACACCTTC. It codes for CASSEPRGRGDYGYTF.

The genes are TRBV10-1 and TRBJ2-7, with 7 bases that match TRBD1. Germline assignment: CDR1 WNHNN and CDR2 SYGVQD (reference sequence). The J segment lost 3 bases and the V segment lost 3 bases, leaving 5 bases of the junction unmatched. The CDR3 loop spans 14 amino acids. CDR3 region: CASSDGGQIYEQYF. CDR3 bases: TGCGCCAGCAGTGATGGGGGACAGATCTACGAGCAGTACTTC.

The genes are TRBV4-1 and TRBJ2-3; unclear D gene. CDR3 size: 14 residues. V gave up 1 base and J gave up 1 base, with 6 bases separating them. Germline V lookup: CDR1 MGHRA, CDR2 YSYEKL. CDR3 coding DNA: TGCGCCAGCAGCCAAGGGCACCGCACAGATACGCAGTATTTT. Protein product: CASSQGHRTDTQYF.

V gene TRBV6-5 combines with J gene TRBJ2-5; TRBD1 matches at 8 bases. Germline V CDR1 and CDR2: MNHEY, SVGAGI. J was trimmed by 5 bases and V by 2 bases; bases with no gene match: 4. The CDR3 runs to 14 residues. Here the CDR3 DNA reads TGTGCCAGCAGTTACGGCACAGGGGGGGAGACCCAGTACTTC. Translation: CASSYGTGGETQYF.

The chain links TRBV12-5 to TRBJ2-7; possibly TRBD1 for D (6 bases). Germline V gene lookup returns CDR1 LGHNT and CDR2 FRNRAP. The CDR3 covers 13 residues. The V end was cut by 6 bases, the J end by 2 bases, with 11 bases between. CDR3 protein: CASGPDRPYEQYF. CDR3 bases: TGTGCTAGTGGCCCTGACAGGCCCTACGAGCAGTACTTC.

The chain carries TRBV6-1 and TRBJ1-5, with D hard to call. Deletions cut 7 bases from V and 4 bases from J, with 11 bases between. CDR1 and CDR2 from the germline V gene are MNHNS and SASEGT. This CDR3 has 13 amino acids. For the CDR3, the DNA is TGTGCCAGCATGAGTTTTCCGAATCAGCCCCAGCATTTT. Its protein product is CASMSFPNQPQHF.

This chain connects TRBV2 to TRBJ1-5, with a possible D match to TRBD1 (5 bases). Trimming cost V 4 bases and J 0 bases, with 7 bases left between them. The CDR3 covers 14 residues. Germline loops: CDR1 SNHLY, CDR2 FYNNEI. CDR3 sequence reads: CASSGGGSNQPQHF. The CDR3 region has the DNA TGTGCCAGCAGTGGGGGGGGTAGCAATCAGCCCCAGCATTTT.

This clone has just one count. The V gene is TRBV2, the J gene TRBJ1-2, with D hard to call. The CDR3 contains 12 residues. Germline V lookup: CDR1 SNHLY, CDR2 FYNNEI. With 3 bases removed from V and 4 bases from J, the gap between germline ends came to 6 bases. The CDR3 DNA is TGTGCCAGCAGTGATATGAGCTATGGCTACACCTTC. Translating it yields CASSDMSYGYTF. Full variable domain (rest looked up from reference TRBV2 and TRBJ1-2): EPEVTQTPSHQVTQMGQEVILRCVPISNHLYFYWYRQILGQKVEFLVSFYNNEISEKSEIFDDQFSVERPDGSNFTLKIRSTKLEDSAMYFCASSDMSYGYTFGSGTRLTVV.

The chain joins TRBV9 to TRBJ2-7, with D possibly TRBD2 on 6 matching bases. Germline V gene lookup returns CDR1 SGDLS and CDR2 YYNGEE. The CDR3 spans 14 residues. V was clipped by 0 bases and J by 3 bases, with 10 bases between them. CDR3: CASSVGGGNYEQYF. DNA of the CDR3: TGTGCCAGCAGCGTAGGGGGCGGGAACTACGAGCAGTACTTC.